This TCR beta chain was captured in a study of blood T cell repertoires in COVID-19. Study-level background: Acute and convalescent COVID-19 specimens originated in the United States, Italy and Spain.

Study members were between about 18 and 89 years old and lived in over 20 US regions. Participants had their cohort set by participant-reported clinical history. V lost 1 base to trimming and J lost 1 base, with 10 bases between them. The CDR3 is made up of 15 amino acids. CDR1 is SEHNR and CDR2 is FQNEAQ in the germline V gene (reference sequence). In the source study's methods: Reference gene primer amplification yielded estimated nucleated cell counts. Sequencing was performed with immunoSEQ multiplex PCR; in TCRdb, only in-frame clones are kept and a portion is missing. V, J and clone size derive from that table, while D and trimming were established from the DNA sequence. The sample consists of about 210,000 clones, 89% of them appearing once.

The chain recombines TRBV7-9 with TRBJ1-1; D call uncertain. The sequenced sample was PBMCs or T cells enriched from blood (not recorded which). The clonotype originates from a woman aged 18 to 35 who had recovered from COVID-19. The CDR3 coding sequence is TGTGCCAGCAGCTTAGACGTTTGGCAGAACACTGAAGCTTTCTTT. Translation gives CASSLDVWQNTEAFF.